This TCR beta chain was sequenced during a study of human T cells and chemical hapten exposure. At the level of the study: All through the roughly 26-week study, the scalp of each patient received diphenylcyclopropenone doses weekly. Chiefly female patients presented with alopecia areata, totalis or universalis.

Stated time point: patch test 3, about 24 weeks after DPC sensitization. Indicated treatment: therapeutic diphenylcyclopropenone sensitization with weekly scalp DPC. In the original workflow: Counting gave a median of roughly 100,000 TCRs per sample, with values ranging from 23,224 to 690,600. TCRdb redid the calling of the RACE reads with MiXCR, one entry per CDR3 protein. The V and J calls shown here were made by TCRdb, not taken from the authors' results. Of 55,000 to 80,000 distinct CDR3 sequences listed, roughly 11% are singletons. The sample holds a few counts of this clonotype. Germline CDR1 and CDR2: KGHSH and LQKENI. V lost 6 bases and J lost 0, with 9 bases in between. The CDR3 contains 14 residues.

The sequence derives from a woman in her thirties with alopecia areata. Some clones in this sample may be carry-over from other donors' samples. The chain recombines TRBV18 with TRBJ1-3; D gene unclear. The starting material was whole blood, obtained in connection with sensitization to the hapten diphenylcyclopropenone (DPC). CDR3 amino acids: CASSPMGSGNTIYF. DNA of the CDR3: TGTGCCAGCTCTCCCATGGGCTCTGGAAACACCATATATTTT.